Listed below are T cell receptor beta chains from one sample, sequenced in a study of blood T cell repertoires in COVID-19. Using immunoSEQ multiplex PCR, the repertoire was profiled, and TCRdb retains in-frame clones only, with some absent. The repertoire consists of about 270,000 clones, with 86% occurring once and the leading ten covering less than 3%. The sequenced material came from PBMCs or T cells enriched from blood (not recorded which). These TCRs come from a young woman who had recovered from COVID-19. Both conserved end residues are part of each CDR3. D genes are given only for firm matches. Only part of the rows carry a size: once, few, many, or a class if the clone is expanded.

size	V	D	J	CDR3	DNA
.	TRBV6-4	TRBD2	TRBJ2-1	CASSYTGTSGYNEQFF	TGTGCCAGCAGTTATACCGGGACTAGCGGGTACAATGAGCAGTTCTTC
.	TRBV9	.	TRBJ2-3	CASSVDLSGGTDTQYF	TGTGCCAGCAGCGTAGATCTTTCGGGGGGCACAGATACGCAGTATTTT
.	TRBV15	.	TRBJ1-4	CATSRDRANEKLFF	TGTGCCACCAGCAGAGACAGGGCTAATGAAAAACTGTTTTTT
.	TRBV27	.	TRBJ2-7	CASSSLGADSYEQYF	TGTGCCAGCAGTTCCCTTGGCGCGGACTCCTACGAGCAGTACTTC
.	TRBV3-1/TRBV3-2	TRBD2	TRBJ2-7	CASSKATSGGRSSYEQYF	TGTGCCAGCAGCAAAGCCACTAGCGGGGGGCGAAGCTCCTACGAGCAGTACTTC
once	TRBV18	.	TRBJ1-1	CASSPQNRPNTEAFF	TGTGCCAGCTCACCACAGAACAGGCCCAACACTGAAGCTTTCTTT
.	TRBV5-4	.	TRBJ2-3	CASGTPGFSSTDTQYF	TGTGCCAGCGGCACACCGGGATTCTCTAGCACAGATACGCAGTATTTT
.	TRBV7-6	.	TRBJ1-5	CASSLLRGEAQHF	TGTGCCAGCAGCTTACTCAGGGGAGAGGCCCAGCATTTT
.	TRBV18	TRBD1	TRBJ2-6	CASSYYRGRGSGANVLTF	TGTGCCAGCTCATACTACAGGGGAAGAGGCTCTGGGGCCAACGTCCTGACTTTC
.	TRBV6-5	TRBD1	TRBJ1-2	CASTADRVHGYTF	TGTGCCAGCACCGCAGACAGGGTCCATGGCTACACCTTC
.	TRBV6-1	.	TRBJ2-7	CASSVSVGGVLDEQYF	TGTGCCAGCAGTGTCTCTGTAGGCGGGGTTCTCGACGAGCAGTACTTC
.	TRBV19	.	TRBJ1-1	CASSIRRAGTEAFF	TGTGCCAGTAGTATTAGGAGGGCTGGGACTGAAGCTTTCTTT
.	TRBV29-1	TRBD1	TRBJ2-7	CSVEEGQGSYYEQYF	TGCAGCGTTGAAGAAGGACAGGGGAGCTACTACGAGCAGTACTTC
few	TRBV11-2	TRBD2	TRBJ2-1	CASSLIRGSSYNEQFF	TGTGCCAGCAGCTTAATTCGCGGGAGCTCCTACAATGAGCAGTTCTTC
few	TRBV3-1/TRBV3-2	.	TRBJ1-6	CASSPRVLENSPLHF	TGTGCCAGCAGCCCCAGGGTTTTGGAGAATTCACCCCTCCACTTT
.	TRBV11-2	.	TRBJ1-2	CASSFQNYGYTF	TGTGCCAGCAGCTTCCAGAACTATGGCTACACCTTC
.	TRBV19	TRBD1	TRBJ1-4	CASSTRQGTTNEKLFF	TGTGCCAGTAGTACACGACAGGGGACAACTAATGAAAAACTGTTTTTT
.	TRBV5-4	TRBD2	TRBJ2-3	CASSRLAGENTDTQYF	TGTGCCAGCAGCCGGCTAGCGGGGGAAAACACAGATACGCAGTATTTT
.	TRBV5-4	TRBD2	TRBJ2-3	CASSLASRGGALDKGTQYF	TGTGCCAGCAGCTTGGCCTCACGCGGGGGGGCCCTTGATAAGGGTACGCAGTATTTT
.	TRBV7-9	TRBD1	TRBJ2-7	CASSPGQGKHYEQYF	TGTGCCAGCAGCCCCGGACAGGGGAAGCACTACGAGCAGTACTTC
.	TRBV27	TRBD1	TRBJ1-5	CASSPQGLGNQPQHF	TGTGCCAGCAGTCCACAGGGGCTGGGCAATCAGCCCCAGCATTTT
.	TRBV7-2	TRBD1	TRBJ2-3	CASSLYRTGNTDTQYF	TGTGCCAGCAGCCTTTATCGGACAGGGAACACAGATACGCAGTATTTT
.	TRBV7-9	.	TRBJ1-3	CASSGLRGGSGGNTIYF	TGTGCCAGCAGCGGGTTAAGGGGAGGGTCAGGCGGAAACACCATATATTTT
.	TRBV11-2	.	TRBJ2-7	CASSHRTTRDASGEQYF	TGTGCCAGCAGCCACAGGACCACGCGGGATGCGTCTGGCGAGCAGTACTTC
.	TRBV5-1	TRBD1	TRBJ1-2	CASSVKGTGLYGYTF	TGCGCCAGCAGCGTGAAAGGGACAGGCCTCTATGGCTACACCTTC
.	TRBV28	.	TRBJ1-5	CASSWFRGGLSNQPQHF	TGTGCCAGCAGTTGGTTTCGGGGGGGCCTTAGCAATCAGCCCCAGCATTTT
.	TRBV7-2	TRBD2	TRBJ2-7	CASSLDLPTSGRYEQYF	TGTGCCAGCAGCTTAGACTTACCGACTAGCGGGAGGTACGAGCAGTACTTC
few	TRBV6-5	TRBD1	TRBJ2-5	CASSTGGETQYF	TGTGCCAGCAGCACAGGGGGGGAGACCCAGTACTTC
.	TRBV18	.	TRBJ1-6	CASSPAAPRDSPLHF	TGTGCCAGCTCACCAGCGGCCCCTCGGGATTCACCCCTCCACTTT
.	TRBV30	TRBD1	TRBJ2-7	CAWSDWGQESYEQYF	TGTGCCTGGAGTGACTGGGGACAGGAGTCCTACGAGCAGTACTTC
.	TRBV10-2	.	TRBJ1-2	CASSRDPWGENGYTF	TGCGCCAGCAGTAGAGACCCATGGGGGGAAAATGGCTACACCTTC
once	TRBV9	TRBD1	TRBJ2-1	CASSPRGDRLLTSYNEQFF	TGTGCCAGCAGCCCCCGAGGGGACAGGCTGCTGACCTCCTACAATGAGCAGTTCTTC
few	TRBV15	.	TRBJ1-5	CATSRDLQYSNQPQHF	TGTGCCACCAGCAGAGATCTCCAGTATAGCAATCAGCCCCAGCATTTT
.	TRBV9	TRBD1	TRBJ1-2	CASSLALQGVANYGYTF	TGTGCCAGCAGCCTAGCCTTACAGGGGGTGGCTAACTATGGCTACACCTTC
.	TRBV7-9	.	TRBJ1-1	CASSFNRVNPEAFF	TGTGCCAGCAGCTTCAACCGCGTCAATCCTGAAGCTTTCTTT
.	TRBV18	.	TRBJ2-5	CASSPLPTAQETQYF	TGTGCCAGCTCACCACTTCCCACAGCTCAAGAGACCCAGTACTTC
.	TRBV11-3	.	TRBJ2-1	CASSLLRGSSYNEQFF	TGTGCCAGCAGCCTTCTCCGGGGGAGCTCCTACAATGAGCAGTTCTTC
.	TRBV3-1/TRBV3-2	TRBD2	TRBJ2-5	CASSQAYSSWREGRETQYF	TGTGCCAGCAGCCAAGCGTATTCGTCTTGGCGGGAGGGCCGGGAGACCCAGTACTTC
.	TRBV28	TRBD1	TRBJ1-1	CASSQGQGNTEAFF	TGTGCCAGCAGCCAAGGACAGGGGAACACTGAAGCTTTCTTT
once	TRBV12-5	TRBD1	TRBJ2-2	CASGLMTTGITGELFF	TGTGCTAGTGGTTTGATGACGACAGGGATCACCGGGGAGCTGTTTTTT
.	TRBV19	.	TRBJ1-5	CASSIFGGERWDQPQHF	TGTGCCAGTAGTATTTTCGGGGGAGAGAGGTGGGATCAGCCCCAGCATTTT
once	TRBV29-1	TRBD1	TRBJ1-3	CSVRGTGTGNTIYF	TGCAGCGTAAGAGGGACAGGGACCGGAAACACCATATATTTT
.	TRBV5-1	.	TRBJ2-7	CASSLHTTSGSSYEQYF	TGCGCCAGCAGCCTCCACACTACTAGTGGGAGCTCCTACGAGCAGTACTTC
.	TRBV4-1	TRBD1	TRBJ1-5	CASSQVGGQGNQPQHF	TGCGCCAGCAGCCAAGTTGGGGGACAGGGCAATCAGCCCCAGCATTTT
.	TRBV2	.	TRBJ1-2	CASRSELAKGYTF	TGTGCCAGCAGGTCAGAGTTAGCAAAGGGCTACACCTTC
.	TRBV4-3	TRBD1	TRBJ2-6	CASSQDYETGIISSSGANVLTF	TGCGCCAGCAGCCAAGATTATGAGACAGGGATAATTTCCTCCTCTGGGGCCAACGTCCTGACTTTC
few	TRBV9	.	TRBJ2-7	CASSLGERRSYEQYF	TGTGCCAGCAGTCTCGGGGAGCGGCGATCCTACGAGCAGTACTTC
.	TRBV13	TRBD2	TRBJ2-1	CASSPIGSSGGSYNEQFF	TGTGCCAGCAGCCCGATCGGATCTAGCGGGGGATCCTACAATGAGCAGTTCTTC
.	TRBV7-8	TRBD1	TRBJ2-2	CASSQAGQGYTGELFF	TGTGCCAGCAGCCAAGCAGGACAGGGGTATACCGGGGAGCTGTTTTTT
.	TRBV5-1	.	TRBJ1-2	CASADRPNYGYTF	TGCGCCAGTGCCGACAGGCCGAACTATGGCTACACCTTC
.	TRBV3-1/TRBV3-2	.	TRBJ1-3	CASSQAGSDTIYF	TGTGCCAGCAGCCAAGCAGGGTCAGACACCATATATTTT
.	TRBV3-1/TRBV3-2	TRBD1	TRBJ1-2	CASSRTTGEAGGYTF	TGTGCCAGCAGCCGGACGACAGGGGAGGCGGGTGGCTACACCTTC
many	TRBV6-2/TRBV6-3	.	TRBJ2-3	CASSYNPWAVRDTQYF	TGTGCCAGCAGTTACAATCCTTGGGCTGTTCGAGATACGCAGTATTTT
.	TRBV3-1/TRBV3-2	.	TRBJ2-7	CASSQATGSYEQYF	TGTGCCAGCAGCCAAGCGACTGGCTCCTACGAGCAGTACTTC
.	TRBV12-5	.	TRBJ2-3	CASVRYGGLGQYF	TGTGCTAGTGTCCGATACGGAGGGTTGGGGCAGTATTTT